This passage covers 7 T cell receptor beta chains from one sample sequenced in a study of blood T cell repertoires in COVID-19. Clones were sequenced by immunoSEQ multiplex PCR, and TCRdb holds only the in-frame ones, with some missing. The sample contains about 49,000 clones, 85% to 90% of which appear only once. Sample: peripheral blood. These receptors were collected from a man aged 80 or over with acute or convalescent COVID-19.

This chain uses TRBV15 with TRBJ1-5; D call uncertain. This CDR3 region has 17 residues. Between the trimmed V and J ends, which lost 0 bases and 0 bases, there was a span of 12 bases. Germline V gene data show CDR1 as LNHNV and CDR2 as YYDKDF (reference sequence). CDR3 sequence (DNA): TGTGCCACCAGCAGAGATTGGCAGACACCTAGCAATCAGCCCCAGCATTTT. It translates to CATSRDWQTPSNQPQHF.

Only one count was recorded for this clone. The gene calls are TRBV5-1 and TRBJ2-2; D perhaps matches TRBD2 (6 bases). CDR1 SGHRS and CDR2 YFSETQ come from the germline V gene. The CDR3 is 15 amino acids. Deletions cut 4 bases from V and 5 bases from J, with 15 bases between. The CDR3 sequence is CASSRRALGTGELFF. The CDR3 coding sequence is TGCGCCAGCAGCAGGAGGGCGCTTGGTACCGGGGAGCTGTTTTTT.

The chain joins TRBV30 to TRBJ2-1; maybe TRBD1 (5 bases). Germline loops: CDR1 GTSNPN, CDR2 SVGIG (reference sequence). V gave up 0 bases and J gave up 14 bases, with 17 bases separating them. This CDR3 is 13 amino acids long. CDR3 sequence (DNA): TGTGCCTGGAGTGTTGGCCCCATAAAGGGGAAGTTCTTC. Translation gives CAWSVGPIKGKFF.

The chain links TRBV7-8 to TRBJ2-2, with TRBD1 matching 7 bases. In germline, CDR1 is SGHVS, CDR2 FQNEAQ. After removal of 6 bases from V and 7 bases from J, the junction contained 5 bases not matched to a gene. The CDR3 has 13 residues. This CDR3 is CASSLQGNGELFF. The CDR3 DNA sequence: TGTGCCAGCAGTTTACAGGGGAACGGGGAGCTGTTTTTT.

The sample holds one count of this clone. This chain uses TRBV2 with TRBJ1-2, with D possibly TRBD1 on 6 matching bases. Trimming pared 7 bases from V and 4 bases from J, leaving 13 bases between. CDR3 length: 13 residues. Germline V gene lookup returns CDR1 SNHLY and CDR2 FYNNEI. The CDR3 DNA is TGTGCCAGCACACAGGGCTTTTTCTATGGCTACACCTTC. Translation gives CASTQGFFYGYTF.

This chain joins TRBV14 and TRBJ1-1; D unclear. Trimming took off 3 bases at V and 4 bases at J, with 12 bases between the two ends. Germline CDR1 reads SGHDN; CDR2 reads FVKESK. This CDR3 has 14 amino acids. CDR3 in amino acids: CASSQNRGGTEAFF. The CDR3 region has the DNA TGTGCCAGCAGCCAGAATCGGGGAGGCACTGAAGCTTTCTTT. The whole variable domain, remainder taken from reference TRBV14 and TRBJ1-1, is EAGVTQFPSHSVIEKGQTVTLRCDPISGHDNLYWYRRVMGKEIKFLLHFVKESKQDESGMPNNRFLAERTGGTYSTLKVQPAELEDSGVYFCASSQNRGGTEAFFGQGTRLTVV.

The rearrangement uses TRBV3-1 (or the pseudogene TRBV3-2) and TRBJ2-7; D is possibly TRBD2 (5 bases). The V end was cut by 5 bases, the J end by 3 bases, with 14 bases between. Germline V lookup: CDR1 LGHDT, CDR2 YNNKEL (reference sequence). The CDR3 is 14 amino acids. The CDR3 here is CASSLKGEGYEQYF. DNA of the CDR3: TGTGCCAGCAGCTTGAAGGGTGAGGGCTACGAGCAGTACTTC.